This T cell receptor (beta chain) is drawn from a study of T cells expressing NK-cell markers. In the study overall: Beta-chain profiling covered CD3+CD56+NKG2C+, CD3+CD56+NKG2C- and CD3+CD56-NKG2C+ sorted subsets.

TCRdb reprocessed the 5' RACE reads, with one entry per CDR3 protein and no DNA. In all, the sample yields 400,000 to 450,000 distinct CDR3 sequences. Germline loops: CDR1 SEHNR, CDR2 FQNEAQ (reference sequence). This CDR3 contains 14 residues. The V gene is TRBV7-9, the J gene TRBJ2-7; the TRBD1 assignment by TCRdb is unverifiable without DNA. The material sequenced was blood T cells: a sorted CD56 or NKG2C T cell subset, CD4+ or CD8+ T cells, or bulk PBMC T cells (not recorded which). This TCR was recovered from a woman between 18 and 70 years old in good health. Here the CDR3 reads CASSLGGQGDEQYF.